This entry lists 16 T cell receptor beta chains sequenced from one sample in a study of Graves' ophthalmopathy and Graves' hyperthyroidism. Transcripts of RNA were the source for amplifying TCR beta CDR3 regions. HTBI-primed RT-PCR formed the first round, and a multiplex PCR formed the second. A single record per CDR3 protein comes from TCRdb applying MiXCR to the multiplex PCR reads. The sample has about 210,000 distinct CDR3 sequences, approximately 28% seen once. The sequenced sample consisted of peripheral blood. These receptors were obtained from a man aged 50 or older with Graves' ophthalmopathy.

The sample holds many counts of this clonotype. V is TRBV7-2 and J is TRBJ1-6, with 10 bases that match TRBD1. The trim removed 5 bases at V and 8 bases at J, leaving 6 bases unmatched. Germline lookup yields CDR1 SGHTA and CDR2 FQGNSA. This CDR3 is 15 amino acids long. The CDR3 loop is CASSPLGQGDSPLHF. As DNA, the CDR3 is TGTGCCAGCAGCCCTCTCGGACAGGGGGATTCACCCCTCCACTTT.

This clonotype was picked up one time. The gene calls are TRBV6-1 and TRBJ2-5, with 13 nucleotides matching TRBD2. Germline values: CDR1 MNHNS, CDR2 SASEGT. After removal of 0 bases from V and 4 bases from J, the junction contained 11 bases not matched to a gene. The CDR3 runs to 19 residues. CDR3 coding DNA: TGTGCCAGCAGTGAAGCCACCCTCACTAGCGGGAGGGCCCTAGAGACCCAGTACTTC. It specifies CASSEATLTSGRALETQYF.

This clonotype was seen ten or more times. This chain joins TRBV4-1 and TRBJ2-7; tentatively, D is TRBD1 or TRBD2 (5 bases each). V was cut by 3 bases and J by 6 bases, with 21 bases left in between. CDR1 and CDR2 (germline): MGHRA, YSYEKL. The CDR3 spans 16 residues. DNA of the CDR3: TGCGCCAGCAGCCAGAGACGGGACCCGCGCCTCTCCGAGCAGTACTTC. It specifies CASSQRRDPRLSEQYF.

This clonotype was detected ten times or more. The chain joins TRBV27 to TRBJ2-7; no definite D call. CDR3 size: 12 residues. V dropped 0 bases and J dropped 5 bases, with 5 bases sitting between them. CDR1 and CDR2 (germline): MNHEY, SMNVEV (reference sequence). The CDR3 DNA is TGTGCCAGCAGTTTATCGATCCACGAGCAGTACTTC. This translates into CASSLSIHEQYF.

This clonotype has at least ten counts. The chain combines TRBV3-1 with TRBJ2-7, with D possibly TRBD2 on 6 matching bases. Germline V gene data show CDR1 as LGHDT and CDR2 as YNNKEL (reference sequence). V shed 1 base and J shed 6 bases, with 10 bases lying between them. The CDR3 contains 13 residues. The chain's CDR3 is CASSQGLGTEQYF. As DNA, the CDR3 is TGTGCCAGCAGCCAAGGACTAGGAACCGAGCAGTACTTC.

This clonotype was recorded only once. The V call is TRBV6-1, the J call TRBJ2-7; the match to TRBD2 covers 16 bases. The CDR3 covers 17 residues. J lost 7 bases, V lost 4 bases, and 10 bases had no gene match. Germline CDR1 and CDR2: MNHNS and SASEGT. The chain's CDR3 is CASSAGLAGGPLGEQYF. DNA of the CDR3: TGTGCCAGCAGTGCGGGACTAGCGGGAGGGCCGTTGGGGGAGCAGTACTTC.

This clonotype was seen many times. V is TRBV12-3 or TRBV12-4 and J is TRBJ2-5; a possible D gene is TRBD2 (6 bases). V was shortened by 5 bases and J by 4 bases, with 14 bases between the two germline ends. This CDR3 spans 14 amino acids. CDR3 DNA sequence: TGTGCCAGCAGTGAGGACTGGGGAGGAGAGACCCAGTACTTC. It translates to CASSEDWGGETQYF.

CDR3 bases: TGTGCCAGCAGCCCCCCGACTGTCGTCCTGACTTTC. This translates into CASSPPTVVLTF. V is TRBV7-9 and J is TRBJ2-6; no clear D. The V gene lost 5 bases and the J gene lost 12 bases, with 11 bases spanning the gap. CDR3 length: 12 residues. CDR1 SEHNR and CDR2 FQNEAQ come from the germline V gene (reference sequence).

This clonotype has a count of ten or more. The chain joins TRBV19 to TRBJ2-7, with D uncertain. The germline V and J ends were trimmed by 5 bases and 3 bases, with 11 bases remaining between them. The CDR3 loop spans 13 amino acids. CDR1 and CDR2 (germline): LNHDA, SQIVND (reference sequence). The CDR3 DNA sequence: TGTGCCAGTAGTCCGACCGAAGACTACGAGCAGTACTTC. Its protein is CASSPTEDYEQYF.

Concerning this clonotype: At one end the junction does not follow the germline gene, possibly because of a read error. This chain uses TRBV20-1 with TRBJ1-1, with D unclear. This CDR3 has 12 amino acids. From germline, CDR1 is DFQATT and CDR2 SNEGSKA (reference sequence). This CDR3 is CSSTETGTVAFF. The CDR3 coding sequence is TGCAGTTCCACCGAAACGGGCACTGTAGCTTTCTTT.

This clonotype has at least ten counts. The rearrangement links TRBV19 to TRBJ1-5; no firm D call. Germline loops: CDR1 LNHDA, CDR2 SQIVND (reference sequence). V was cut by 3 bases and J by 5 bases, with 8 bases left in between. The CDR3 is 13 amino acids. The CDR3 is CASSISYYQPQHF. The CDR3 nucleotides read TGTGCCAGTAGTATCTCCTACTATCAGCCCCAGCATTTT.

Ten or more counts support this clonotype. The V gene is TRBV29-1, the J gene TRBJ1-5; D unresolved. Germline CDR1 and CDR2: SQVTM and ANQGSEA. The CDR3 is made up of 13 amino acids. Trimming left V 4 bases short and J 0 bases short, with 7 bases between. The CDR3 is CSVVYDSNQPQHF. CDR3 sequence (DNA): TGCAGCGTTGTATATGATAGCAATCAGCCCCAGCATTTT.

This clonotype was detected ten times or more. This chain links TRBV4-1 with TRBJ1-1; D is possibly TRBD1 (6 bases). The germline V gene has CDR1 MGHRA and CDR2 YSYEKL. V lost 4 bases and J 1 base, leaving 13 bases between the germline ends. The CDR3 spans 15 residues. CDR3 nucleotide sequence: TGCGCCAGCAGCCGAACCGGGACACCGAACACTGAAGCTTTCTTT. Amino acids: CASSRTGTPNTEAFF.

For the CDR3, the DNA is TGTGCCAGCAGTCTCCGGACAGAGAAAGAGACCCAGTACTTC. Its translation is CASSLRTEKETQYF. The chain carries TRBV12-3 or TRBV12-4 and TRBJ2-5, with D maybe TRBD1 (6 bases). CDR3 length: 14 amino acids. Trimming stripped 5 bases from V and 3 bases from J, with 13 bases between.

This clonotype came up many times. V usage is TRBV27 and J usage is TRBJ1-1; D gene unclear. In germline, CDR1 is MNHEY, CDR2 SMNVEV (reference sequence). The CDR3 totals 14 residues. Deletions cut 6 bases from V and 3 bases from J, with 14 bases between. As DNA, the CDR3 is TGTGCCAGCAGACGACCGTTAGATTACACTGAAGCTTTCTTT. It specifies CASRRPLDYTEAFF.

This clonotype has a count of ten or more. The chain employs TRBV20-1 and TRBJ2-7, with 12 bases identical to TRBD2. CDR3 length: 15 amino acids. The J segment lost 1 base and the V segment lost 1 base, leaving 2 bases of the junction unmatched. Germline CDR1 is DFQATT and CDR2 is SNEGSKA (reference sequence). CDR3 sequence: CSARGTSGDSYEQYF. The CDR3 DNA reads TGCAGTGCTAGAGGGACTAGCGGGGATTCCTACGAGCAGTACTTC.